A single sample is the source of the 11 T cell receptor beta chains below, sequenced in a study of CD8 T cells in ankylosing spondylitis. No cognate antigen is known for these TCRs. TCRdb reprocessed the 5' RACE reads via MiXCR and lists one record per CDR3 protein. This sample has 400,000 to 450,000 distinct CDR3 sequences, with 15% to 20% found just once. General study points: Apparently characteristic of ankylosing spondylitis blood was a TCR beta motif (roughly eight highly homologous variants).

Material for sequencing was blood, either unsorted or a sorted T cell fraction (not recorded which). The receptors were sampled from a male donor with ankylosing spondylitis.

The chain carries TRBV9 and TRBJ2-5; tentatively, D is TRBD1 or TRBD2 (5 bases each). V shed 0 bases and J shed 3 bases, with 21 bases lying between them. From germline, CDR1 is SGDLS and CDR2 YYNGEE. The CDR3 covers 18 residues. The chain's CDR3 is CASSVAPGPGKRKETQYF. In DNA, the CDR3 is TGTGCCAGCAGCGTAGCCCCGGGACCGGGGAAACGAAAAGAGACCCAGTACTTC.

The chain recombines TRBV11-1 with TRBJ2-7; possible D gene TRBD2, 5 bases. The V end lost 3 bases, the J end lost 1 base, and 7 bases lay between the germline ends. The CDR3 has 13 amino acids. CDR1 and CDR2 (germline): SGHAT, FQDESV (reference sequence). The CDR3 here is CASSFDYSYEQYF. The CDR3 region has the DNA TGTGCCAGCAGCTTTGACTATTCCTACGAGCAGTACTTC.

This clonotype has a count of ten or more. This chain connects TRBV4-1 to TRBJ2-5; possibly TRBD1 for D (6 bases). V dropped 4 bases and J dropped 2 bases, with 14 bases sitting between them. CDR3 length: 15 residues. Germline-derived CDR1 and CDR2 are MGHRA and YSYEKL. CDR3 DNA sequence: TGCGCCAGCAGCCCACGCGGACAGAAACAAGAGACCCAGTACTTC. This translates into CASSPRGQKQETQYF.

This rearrangement joins TRBV30 to TRBJ1-5; no reliable D call. With 1 base removed from V and 1 base from J, the gap between germline ends came to 2 bases. From germline, CDR1 is GTSNPN and CDR2 SVGIG (reference sequence). There are 12 residues in the CDR3. The CDR3 DNA reads TGTGCCTGGAGTGAGAGCAATCAGCCCCAGCATTTT. Translation: CAWSESNQPQHF.

This clonotype was counted a few times. This clone may be a read error of a much larger clone one base away. The chain uses TRBV4-1 and TRBJ2-2; D is uncertain. Germline CDR1 reads MGHRA; CDR2 reads YSYEKL. This CDR3 contains 16 residues. Trimming removed 9 bases at V and 1 base at J, with 18 bases between. The CDR3 spells CARSSDTWVNTGELFF. For the CDR3, the DNA is TGCGCCAGGAGCTCGGATACGTGGGTGAACACCGGGGAGCTGTTTTTT.

This clonotype turned up a few times. The V gene is TRBV29-1, the J gene TRBJ1-2; D is undetermined. V gave up 1 base and J gave up 8 bases, with 17 bases separating them. This CDR3 spans 14 amino acids. Looked up from germline, CDR1 is SQVTM and CDR2 is ANQGSEA. DNA of the CDR3: TGCAGCGTTGAAGCGATCTCGGGCTTTGGGGGCTACACCTTC. Residues: CSVEAISGFGGYTF. The entire variable domain, with the rest obtained from reference TRBV29-1 and TRBJ1-2, is as follows: SAVISQKPSRDICQRGTSLTIQCQVDSQVTMMFWYRQQPGQSLTLIATANQGSEATYESGFVIDKFPISRPNLTFSTLTVSNMSPEDSSIYLCSVEAISGFGGYTFGSGTRLTVV.

The J gene is TRBJ2-7, the V gene TRBV3-1; 14 bases are a match to TRBD2. The CDR3 is made up of 18 amino acids. Germline CDR1 LGHDT, CDR2 YNNKEL (reference sequence). V lost 6 bases to trimming and J lost 3 bases; unmatched junction nucleotides: 13. CDR3 sequence reads: CASSLLGLAGVGIYEQYF. CDR3 DNA sequence: TGTGCCAGCAGTCTTCTGGGACTAGCGGGAGTAGGAATCTACGAGCAGTACTTC.

This clonotype was detected ten times or more. The V call is TRBV12-3 or TRBV12-4, the J call TRBJ1-1, with a tentative D call TRBD1 (5 bases). The CDR3 is made up of 12 amino acids. V was trimmed by 5 bases and J by 11 bases, leaving 15 bases between them. CDR3 residues: CASSPPGGEAFF. The DNA of the CDR3 is TGTGCCAGCAGTCCCCCGGGGGGAGAGGCTTTCTTT.

The chain combines TRBV20-1 with TRBJ2-6, with D possibly matching TRBD1 (6 bases). The CDR3 extends over 17 amino acids. The germline CDR1 and CDR2 sequences are DFQATT and SNEGSKA (reference sequence). The V gene lost 5 bases and the J gene lost 0 bases, with 17 bases spanning the gap. The CDR3 is CSAPDRRTASGANVLTF. The CDR3 DNA sequence: TGCAGTGCTCCTGACAGGCGAACAGCCTCTGGGGCCAACGTCCTGACTTTC.

V is TRBV3-1 and J is TRBJ2-3; 7 bases match TRBD2. The CDR3 covers 14 residues. J lost 5 bases, V lost 4 bases, and 6 bases had no gene match. Germline V CDR1 and CDR2: LGHDT, YNNKEL (reference sequence). The CDR3: CASSPGGFGDTQYF. CDR3 DNA: TGTGCCAGCAGCCCCGGGGGGTTTGGAGATACGCAGTATTTT.

The CDR3 is CASSISPEEEKLFF. For the CDR3, the DNA is TGTGCCAGTAGTATTTCGCCAGAAGAGGAAAAACTGTTTTTT. The rearrangement joins TRBV19 to TRBJ1-4, with no clear D. This CDR3 has 14 residues. Germline V gene sequence: CDR1 LNHDA, CDR2 SQIVND (reference sequence). Trimming took off 3 bases at V and 8 bases at J, with 13 bases between the two ends.